This section outlines one T cell receptor (beta chain) sequence together with its context. The sample is drawn from a study of blood T cell repertoires in COVID-19. Overall study: Italy, Spain and the United States were the sources of the convalescent and acute COVID-19 samples.

Authors' analysis steps: Scientists estimated how many nucleated cells there were by amplifying reference gene primers. Measured with immunoSEQ multiplex PCR; TCRdb has only the in-frame clones, and not every one. D and trimming were read from the DNA, whereas the V and J calls and clone size are those reported in that table. This sample carries roughly 120,000 clones, roughly 85% of them seen once, and the ten largest clones take 18%. The germline V and J ends were trimmed by 9 bases and 2 bases, with 10 bases remaining between them. Looked up from germline, CDR1 is MNHNY and CDR2 is SVGAGI (reference sequence). This CDR3 has 12 residues.

Source material: peripheral blood. The chain has TRBV6-6 and TRBJ1-2; weak D call: TRBD1 (6 bases). The receptor comes from a woman aged 55 to 70 with acute or convalescent COVID-19. The CDR3 nucleotides read TGTGCCAGTTACACAGGGAACTATGGCTACACCTTC. It encodes CASYTGNYGYTF.